The 8 T cell receptor beta chains below come from one sample, sequenced in a study of T-cell memory formation after mild COVID-19. TCRdb analysed the 5' RACE reads with MiXCR anew, one entry per CDR3 protein. Found here are around 530,000 distinct CDR3 sequences, 20% to 25% of them singletons; the top ten hold about 8.4%. The sequenced sample consisted of PBMCs or a T cell subset sorted from them (not recorded which). The receptors shown here come from an adult woman who had mild COVID-19 (a few samples of this study predate the infection). Cell type and time point are not known.

DNA of the CDR3: TGCGCCAGCAGCGAAGGACAGAGCACAGATACGCAGTATTTT. This gives the protein CASSEGQSTDTQYF. The chain employs TRBV5-1 and TRBJ2-3; possibly TRBD1 for D (6 bases). CDR1 is SGHRS, CDR2 YFSETQ, per germline. This CDR3 has 14 amino acids. The V gene lost 4 bases and the J gene lost 0 bases, with 9 bases spanning the gap.

The chain couples TRBV27 to TRBJ1-2; TRBD1 aligns across 9 bases. V shed 6 bases and J 3 bases; nucleotides not matched to a gene: 5. This CDR3 contains 14 residues. Germline V lookup: CDR1 MNHEY, CDR2 SMNVEV (reference sequence). CDR3 in DNA: TGTGCCAGCAGGAACAGGGGGCACGACTATGGCTACACCTTC. This gives the protein CASRNRGHDYGYTF.

This chain joins TRBV10-3 and TRBJ2-7; D gene unclear. The V gene's germline CDR1 is ENHRY and CDR2 SYGVKD. V shed 10 bases and J shed 0 bases, with 13 bases lying between them. This CDR3 has 13 residues. DNA for the CDR3: TGTGCCACCAAACAGTTCTCCTCCTACGAGCAGTACTTC. Translated: CATKQFSSYEQYF.

This chain links TRBV5-1 with TRBJ2-1; 11 bases match TRBD2. The CDR3 consists of 16 residues. Germline CDR1 is SGHRS and CDR2 is YFSETQ. The V and J ends lost 4 bases and 4 bases, in that order; junction bases with no gene match: 7. CDR3: CASSGGGLAAYNEQFF. CDR3 nucleotide sequence: TGCGCCAGCAGCGGCGGGGGACTAGCGGCTTACAATGAGCAGTTCTTC. Filled out from reference TRBV5-1 and TRBJ2-1, the complete variable domain reads KAGVTQTPRYLIKTRGQQVTLSCSPISGHRSVSWYQQTPGQGLQFLFEYFSETQRNKGNFPGRFSGRQFSNSRSEMNVSTLELGDSALYLCASSGGGLAAYNEQFFGPGTRLTVL.

This clonotype was counted between two and nine times. V and J are TRBV9 and TRBJ2-7; D may correspond to TRBD1 or TRBD2 (5 bases each). V was clipped by 4 bases and J by 0 bases, with 14 bases between them. Germline loops: CDR1 SGDLS, CDR2 YYNGEE. This CDR3 contains 15 residues. The CDR3 loop reads CASSRGPVSSYEQYF. The CDR3 DNA reads TGTGCCAGCAGCCGGGGACCGGTGAGCTCCTACGAGCAGTACTTC.

This clonotype has a handful of counts. This chain joins TRBV12-3 or TRBV12-4 and TRBJ2-1, with TRBD1 identical over 10 bases. The CDR3 loop spans 16 amino acids. V lost 2 bases to trimming and J lost 4 bases; unmatched junction nucleotides: 5. The DNA for the CDR3 is TGTGCCAGCAGTTTAATCTTGGGACAGGGGTACAATGAGCAGTTCTTC. Encoded protein: CASSLILGQGYNEQFF.

This clonotype was recorded a few times. J is TRBJ1-1 and V is TRBV11-2; D gene uncertain. V lost 1 base and J lost 1, with 13 bases in between. This CDR3 has 16 residues. Per germline, CDR1 SGHAT and CDR2 FQNNGV. CDR3 bases: TGTGCCAGCAGCTTAGCCGGACGCAAGGCGAACACTGAAGCTTTCTTT. Protein product: CASSLAGRKANTEAFF.

This clonotype was counted only a few times. V and J are TRBV20-1 and TRBJ2-5; 8 bases map to TRBD1. There are 14 residues in the CDR3. V lost 3 bases and J lost 5; bases outside the gene matches: 8. Germline CDR1 DFQATT, CDR2 SNEGSKA (reference sequence). The CDR3 nucleotides read TGCAGTGCTAGGACAGGGGTACGGGTGGAGACCCAGTACTTC. It yields the protein CSARTGVRVETQYF.